This T cell receptor (beta chain) was observed in a study of blood T cell repertoires in COVID-19. Looking at the study overall: Some COVID-19 samples were acute and others convalescent; all came from the United States, Italy and Spain. The analysed material was cDNA or gDNA that came from T cells, B-cell-depleted T cells, or PBMCs.

Original data processing: Nucleated cell number was recorded as an estimate derived from reference gene primer amplification. Method: immunoSEQ multiplex PCR; TCRdb's copy keeps in-frame clones and lacks some. That table supplies the V and J calls and clone size; D and trimming were determined from the DNA. The data show tens of thousands of clones, about 90% seen once. V lost 5 bases, J lost 5 bases, and 9 bases lay in between. The CDR3 length is 12 residues. CDR1 is MNHEY, CDR2 SMNVEV, per germline (reference sequence). This sequence joins TRBV27 and TRBJ1-2, with D maybe TRBD1 (6 bases). Sequencing input: peripheral blood. The sequence derives from a woman aged 45 to 65 with active or convalescent COVID-19. The CDR3 DNA follows: TGTGCCAGCAGTACCCAGGGGTATGGCTACACCTTC. Translation: CASSTQGYGYTF.